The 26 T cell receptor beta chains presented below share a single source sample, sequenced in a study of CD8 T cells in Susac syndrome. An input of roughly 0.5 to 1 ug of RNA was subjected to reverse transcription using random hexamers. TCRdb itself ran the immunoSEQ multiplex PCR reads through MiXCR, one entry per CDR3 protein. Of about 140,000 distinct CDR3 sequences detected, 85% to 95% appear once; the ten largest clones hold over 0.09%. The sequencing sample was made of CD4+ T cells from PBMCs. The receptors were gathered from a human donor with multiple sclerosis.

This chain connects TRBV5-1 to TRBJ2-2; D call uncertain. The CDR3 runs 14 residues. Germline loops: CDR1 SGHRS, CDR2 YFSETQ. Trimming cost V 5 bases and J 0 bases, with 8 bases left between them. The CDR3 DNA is TGCGCCAGCAGTAGGATTTCGAACACCGGGGAGCTGTTTTTT. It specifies CASSRISNTGELFF.

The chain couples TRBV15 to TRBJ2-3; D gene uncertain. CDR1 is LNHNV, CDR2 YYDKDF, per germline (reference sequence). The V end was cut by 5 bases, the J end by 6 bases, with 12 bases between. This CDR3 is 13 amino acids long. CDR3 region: CATSFVTRDTQYF. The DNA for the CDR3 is TGTGCCACCAGCTTCGTGACTCGCGATACGCAGTATTTT. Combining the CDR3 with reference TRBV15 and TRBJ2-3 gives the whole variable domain DAMVIQNPRYQVTQFGKPVTLSCSQTLNHNVMYWYQQKSSQAPKLLFHYYDKDFNNEADTPDNFQSRRPNTSFCFLDIRSPGLGDTAMYLCATSFVTRDTQYFGPGTRLTVL.

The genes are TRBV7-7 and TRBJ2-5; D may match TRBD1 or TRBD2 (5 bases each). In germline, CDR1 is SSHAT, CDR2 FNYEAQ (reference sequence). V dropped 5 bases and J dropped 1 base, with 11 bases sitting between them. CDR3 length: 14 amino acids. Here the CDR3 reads CASSRTGTQETQYF. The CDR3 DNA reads TGTGCCAGCAGCCGGACTGGGACCCAAGAGACCCAGTACTTC.

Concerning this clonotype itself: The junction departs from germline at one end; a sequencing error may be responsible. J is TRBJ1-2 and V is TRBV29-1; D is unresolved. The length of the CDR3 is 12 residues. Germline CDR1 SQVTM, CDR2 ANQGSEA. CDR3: CSVEEGFSGYTF. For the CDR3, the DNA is TGCAGCGTGGAAGAAGGCTTCAGTGGCTACACCTTC.

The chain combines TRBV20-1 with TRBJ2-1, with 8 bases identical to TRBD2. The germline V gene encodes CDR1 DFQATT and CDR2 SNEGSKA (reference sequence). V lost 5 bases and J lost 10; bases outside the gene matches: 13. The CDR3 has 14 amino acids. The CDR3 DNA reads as TGCAGTGCTTGGCCTAGCGGGCGCCGGGACGAGCAGTTCTTC. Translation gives CSAWPSGRRDEQFF.

The CDR3 here is CASRGTTYSNQPQHF. The CDR3 DNA reads as TGTGCCAGCCGCGGGACAACTTATAGCAATCAGCCCCAGCATTTT. The chain has TRBV6-5 and TRBJ1-5; TRBD1 might be the D (6 bases). The germline gives CDR1 MNHEY, CDR2 SVGAGI. There are 15 residues in the CDR3. The germline V and J ends were trimmed by 8 bases and 0 bases, with 14 bases remaining between them.

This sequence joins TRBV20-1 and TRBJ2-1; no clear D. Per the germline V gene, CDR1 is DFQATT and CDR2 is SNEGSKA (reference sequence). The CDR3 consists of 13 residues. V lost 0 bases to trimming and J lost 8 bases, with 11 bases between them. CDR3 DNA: TGCAGTGCTAGAGATAAACGGCCGGATGAGCAGTTCTTC. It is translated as CSARDKRPDEQFF.

CDR3 sequence reads: CASSSIGGGRASYNEQFF. CDR3 bases: TGTGCCAGCAGCTCCATCGGAGGCGGGAGGGCCTCATACAATGAGCAGTTCTTC. This rearrangement joins TRBV5-4 to TRBJ2-1; TRBD2 aligns across 9 bases. The CDR3 has 18 amino acids. Per the germline V gene, CDR1 is SGHNT and CDR2 is YYREEE (reference sequence). V was pared by 3 bases and J by 4 bases, with 14 bases of the junction left unmatched.

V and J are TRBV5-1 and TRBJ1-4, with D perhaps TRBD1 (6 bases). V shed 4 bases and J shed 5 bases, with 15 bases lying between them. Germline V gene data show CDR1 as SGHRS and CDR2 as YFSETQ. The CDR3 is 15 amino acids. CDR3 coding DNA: TGCGCCAGCAGCGAGACCGGGACACAAAATGAAAAACTGTTTTTT. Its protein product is CASSETGTQNEKLFF.

CDR3 bases: TGTGCCAGCAGTTTTGGTTGGAATCAGCCCCAGCATTTT. Translation gives CASSFGWNQPQHF. V is TRBV27 and J is TRBJ1-5; no definite D call. CDR1 is MNHEY and CDR2 is SMNVEV in the germline V gene (reference sequence). V was shortened by 3 bases and J by 4 bases, with 7 bases between the two germline ends. The length of the CDR3 is 13 residues.

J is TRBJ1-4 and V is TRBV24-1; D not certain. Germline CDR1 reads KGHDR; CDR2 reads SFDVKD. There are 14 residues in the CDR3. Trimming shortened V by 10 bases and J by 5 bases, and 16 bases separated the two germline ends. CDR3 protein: CATGPGGSNEKLFF. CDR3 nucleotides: TGTGCCACAGGGCCGGGAGGGTCGAATGAAAAACTGTTTTTT.

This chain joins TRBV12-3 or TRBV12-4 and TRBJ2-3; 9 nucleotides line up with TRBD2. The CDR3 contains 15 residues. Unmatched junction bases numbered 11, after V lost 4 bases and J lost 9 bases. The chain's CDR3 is CASSSPGTSQTTQYF. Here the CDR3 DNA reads TGTGCCAGCAGTTCCCCCGGGACTAGCCAGACGACGCAGTATTTT.

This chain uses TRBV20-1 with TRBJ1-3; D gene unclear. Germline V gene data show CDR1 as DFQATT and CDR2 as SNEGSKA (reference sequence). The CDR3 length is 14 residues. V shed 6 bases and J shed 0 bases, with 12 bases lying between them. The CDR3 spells CSAIGSLSGNTIYF. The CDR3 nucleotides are TGCAGTGCGATCGGGTCCCTCTCTGGAAACACCATATATTTT.

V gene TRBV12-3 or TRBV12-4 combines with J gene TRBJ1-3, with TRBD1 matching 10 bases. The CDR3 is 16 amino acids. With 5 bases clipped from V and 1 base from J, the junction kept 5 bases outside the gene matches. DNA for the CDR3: TGTGCCAGCAGTAGTCCGGGACAGGGGTCTGGAAACACCATATATTTT. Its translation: CASSSPGQGSGNTIYF.

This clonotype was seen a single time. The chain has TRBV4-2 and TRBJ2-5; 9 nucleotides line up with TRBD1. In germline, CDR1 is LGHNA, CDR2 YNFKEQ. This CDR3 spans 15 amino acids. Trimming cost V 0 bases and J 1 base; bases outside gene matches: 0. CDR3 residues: CASSQEQGAQETQYF. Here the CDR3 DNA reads TGTGCCAGCAGCCAAGAACAGGGGGCCCAAGAGACCCAGTACTTC.

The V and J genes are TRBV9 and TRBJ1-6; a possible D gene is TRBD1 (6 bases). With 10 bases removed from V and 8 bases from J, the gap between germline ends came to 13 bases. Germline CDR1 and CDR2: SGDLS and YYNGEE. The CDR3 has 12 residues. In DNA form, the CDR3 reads TGTGCCTCCCAAGGGGGATATTCACCCCTCCACTTT. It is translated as CASQGGYSPLHF. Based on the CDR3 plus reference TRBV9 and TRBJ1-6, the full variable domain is DSGVTQTPKHLITATGQRVTLRCSPRSGDLSVYWYQQSLDQGLQFLIQYYNGEERAKGNILERFSAQQFPDLHSELNLSSLELGDSALYFCASQGGYSPLHFGNGTRLTVT.

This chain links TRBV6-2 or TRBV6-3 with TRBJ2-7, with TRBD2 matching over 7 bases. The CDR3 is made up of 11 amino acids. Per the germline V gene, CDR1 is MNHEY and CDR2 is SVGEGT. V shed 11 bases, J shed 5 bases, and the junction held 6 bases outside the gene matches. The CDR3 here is CAAGVGNEQYF. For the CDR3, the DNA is TGTGCCGCGGGAGTTGGGAACGAGCAGTACTTC.

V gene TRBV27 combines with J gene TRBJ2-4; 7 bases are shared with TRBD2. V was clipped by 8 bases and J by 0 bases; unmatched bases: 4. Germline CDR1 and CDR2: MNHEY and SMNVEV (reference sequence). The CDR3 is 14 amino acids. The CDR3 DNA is TGTGCCAGCGGGGCGGGGGTAGCCAAAAACATTCAGTACTTC. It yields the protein CASGAGVAKNIQYF.

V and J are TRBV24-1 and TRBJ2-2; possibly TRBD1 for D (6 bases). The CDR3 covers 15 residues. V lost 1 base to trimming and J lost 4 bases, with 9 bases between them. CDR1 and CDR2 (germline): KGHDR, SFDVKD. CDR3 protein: CATSDFPTGTGELFF. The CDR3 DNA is TGTGCCACCAGTGATTTCCCGACAGGCACCGGGGAGCTGTTTTTT.

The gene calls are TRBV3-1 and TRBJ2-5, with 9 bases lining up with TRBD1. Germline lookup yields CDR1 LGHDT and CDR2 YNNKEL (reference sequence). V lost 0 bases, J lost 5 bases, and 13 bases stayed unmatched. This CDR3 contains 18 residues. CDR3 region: CASSQDRRQGGGKETQYF. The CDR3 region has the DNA TGTGCCAGCAGCCAAGACAGGAGACAGGGGGGGGGAAAGGAGACCCAGTACTTC.

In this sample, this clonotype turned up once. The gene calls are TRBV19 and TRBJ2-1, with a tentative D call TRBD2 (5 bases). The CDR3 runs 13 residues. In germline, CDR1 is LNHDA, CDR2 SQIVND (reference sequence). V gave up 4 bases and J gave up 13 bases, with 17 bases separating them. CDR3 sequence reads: CASSRERLRGQFF. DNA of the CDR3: TGTGCCAGTAGTAGAGAGCGGCTTCGGGGTCAGTTCTTC.

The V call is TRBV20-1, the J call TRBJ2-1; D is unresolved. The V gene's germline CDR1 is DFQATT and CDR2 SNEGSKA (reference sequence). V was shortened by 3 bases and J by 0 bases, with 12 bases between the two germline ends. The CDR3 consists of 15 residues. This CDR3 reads CSASVLPSSYNEQFF. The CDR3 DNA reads TGCAGTGCTAGCGTACTCCCGAGCTCCTACAATGAGCAGTTCTTC.

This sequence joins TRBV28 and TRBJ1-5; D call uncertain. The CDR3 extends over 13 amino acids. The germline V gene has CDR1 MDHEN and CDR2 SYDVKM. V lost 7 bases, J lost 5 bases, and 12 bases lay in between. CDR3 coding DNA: TGTGCCAGCACCCGCCCTCCCGATCAGCCCCAGCATTTT. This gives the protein CASTRPPDQPQHF.

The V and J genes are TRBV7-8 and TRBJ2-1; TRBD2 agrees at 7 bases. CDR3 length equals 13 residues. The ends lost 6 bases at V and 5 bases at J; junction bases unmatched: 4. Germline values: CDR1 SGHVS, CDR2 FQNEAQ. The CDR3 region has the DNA TGTGCCAGCAGACGCGGGAGCAACAATGAGCAGTTCTTC. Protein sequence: CASRRGSNNEQFF.

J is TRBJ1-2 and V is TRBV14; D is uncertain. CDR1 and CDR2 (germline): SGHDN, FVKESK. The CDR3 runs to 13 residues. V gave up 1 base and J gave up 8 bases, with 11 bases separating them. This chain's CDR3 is CASSQVSRQGYTF. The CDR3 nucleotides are TGTGCCAGCAGCCAAGTGTCCAGGCAGGGCTACACCTTC.

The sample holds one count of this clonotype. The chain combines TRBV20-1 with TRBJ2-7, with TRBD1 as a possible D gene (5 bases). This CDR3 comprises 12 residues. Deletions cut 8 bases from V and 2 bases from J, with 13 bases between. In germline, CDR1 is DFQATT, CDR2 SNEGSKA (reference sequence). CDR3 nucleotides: TGCAGTCCAAGACAGAGTACCTACGAGCAGTACTTC. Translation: CSPRQSTYEQYF.